This T cell receptor (beta chain) originates from a study of cytomegalovirus exposure and HLA in healthy donors. The wider study: The same platform as the approximately 660 first-cohort repertoires was used for the 100 to 150 validation repertoires, a later analysis reported.

This clone showed up just a few times. Its antigen is unidentified. Study-level points and caveats: Researchers counted over 150 TCR beta chains as cytomegalovirus-associated. According to a subsequent analysis, TCR clusters from the first cohort were inclined to appear together in the roughly 130 validation repertoires. CMV antigen specificity was confirmed in vitro for a few CMV-associated chains.

With 3 bases clipped from V and 0 bases from J, the junction kept 11 bases outside the gene matches. This CDR3 spans 18 amino acids. Germline V gene data show CDR1 as MDHEN and CDR2 as SYDVKM. This table comes from immunoSEQ multiplex PCR, and its TCRdb copy is limited to in-frame clones, with some not included. The sample consists of 110,000 or so clones, about nine tenths of them appearing once. The sequenced sample was PBMCs. This sequence joins TRBV28 and TRBJ2-3; TRBD2 matches at 8 bases. The TCR was taken from a man between 18 and 35 years old in good health and CMV-seronegative. The DNA for the CDR3 is TGTGCCAGCAGTTTCGGGAGGGAGGCCAAGCGGAGCACAGATACGCAGTATTTT. Its protein product is CASSFGREAKRSTDTQYF.